This TCR beta chain was obtained from a study of siplizumab effects on memory and regulatory T cells. Sequencing was performed with immunoSEQ multiplex PCR; in TCRdb, only in-frame clones are kept and a portion is missing. In the table there are approximately 98,000 clones, roughly 94% of which are singletons. Turning to this clone: Antigen: not known.

Study-wide points: It was not possible to assign a naive or memory phenotype to roughly 75-95% of proliferating CD4+ or CD8+ clones.

V was clipped by 10 bases and J by 0 bases, with 22 bases between them. Germline CDR1 is LNHDA and CDR2 is SQIVND (reference sequence). The CDR3 contains 16 residues. This clonotype was sampled from a human donor in good health. Sequencing was carried out using non-Treg CD4+ T cells sorted from blood. The gene calls are TRBV19 and TRBJ2-7; D gene unclear. The CDR3 here is CAIFSQTENSSYEQYF. The CDR3 DNA reads TGTGCCATTTTCTCCCAAACCGAAAATAGCTCCTACGAGCAGTACTTC.